This is a list of T cell receptor beta chains from one sample in a study of shared clonotypes between healthy human individuals. Only in-frame clones appear in the TCRdb table, and some are missing; sequencing was by immunoSEQ multiplex PCR. The table records about 980,000 clones, around 80% of them present only once. The sample was memory CD4+ T cells sorted from blood. The source is a man between 18 and 35 years old in good health. CDR3s include the opening cysteine and the closing phenylalanine or tryptophan. A D gene is named only where the DNA matches it firmly. Clone size is given for some rows only: seen once, a few or many times, or a class if the clone is expanded.

TRBV7-6,TRBJ2-7,NA,NA,TGTGCCAGCAGCTTAAAGTCTCCGGGTGCCTCCTACGAGCAGTACTTC,CASSLKSPGASYEQYF
TRBV30,TRBJ2-7,TRBD2,NA,TGTGCCTGGAGTGGAGCGGGATTAGCCTACGAGCAGTACTTC,CAWSGAGLAYEQYF
TRBV19,TRBJ1-5,NA,NA,TGTGCCAGTAGTATAACGGGTTTCCAGCCCCAGCATTTT,CASSITGFQPQHF
TRBV10-3,TRBJ2-5,NA,few,TGTGCCACCACCTCCAACCGGAGGGAGACCCAGTACTTC,CATTSNRRETQYF
TRBV28,TRBJ2-3,NA,NA,TGTGCCAGCAGTTTCTCGTCATCAGATACGCAGTATTTT,CASSFSSSDTQYF
TRBV27,TRBJ1-1,TRBD1,NA,TGTGCCAGCAGTCGGGGGACAGAGGGGAATGCTGAAGCTTTCTTT,CASSRGTEGNAEAFF
TRBV19,TRBJ2-7,NA,once,TGTGCCAGTAGTATCGTTGGGAGCTCCTACGAGCAGTACTTC,CASSIVGSSYEQYF
TRBV13,TRBJ1-5,NA,NA,TGTGCCAGCAGCCCCCGAGACAAACAGCCCCAGCATTTT,CASSPRDKQPQHF
TRBV7-2,TRBJ2-7,NA,NA,TGTGCCAGCAGCTTAGGTCTTGTCTCCCGCGAGCAGTACTTC,CASSLGLVSREQYF
TRBV30,TRBJ2-5,TRBD1,NA,TGTGCCTGGAACCCGGACAGGGTGGCCGAGACCCAGTACTTC,CAWNPDRVAETQYF
TRBV4-3,TRBJ2-2,NA,NA,TGCGCCAGCAGCCGAGAACGGGGCACCGGGGAGCTGTTTTTT,CASSRERGTGELFF
TRBV7-2,TRBJ2-7,TRBD2,NA,TGTGCCAGCAGCGTCTCTAGCGGGACCTACTACGAGCAGTACTTC,CASSVSSGTYYEQYF
TRBV30,TRBJ1-5,NA,NA,TGTGCCTGGAGTAGGCCCTATAACAGGTTCCTGGGGACCCAGCATTTT,CAWSRPYNRFLGTQHF
TRBV5-6,TRBJ1-4,NA,NA,TGTGCCAGCAGCTTTTTTAATAATGAAAAACTGTTTTTT,CASSFFNNEKLFF
TRBV5-6,TRBJ2-2,NA,NA,TGTGCCAGCAGCGCCGGACAGAGCACCGGGGAGCTGTTTTTT,CASSAGQSTGELFF
TRBV7-8,TRBJ1-5,TRBD1,NA,TGTGCCAGCAGCCCCGGACAGGGATCTTACCAGCCCCAGCATTTT,CASSPGQGSYQPQHF
TRBV6-1,TRBJ1-5,NA,NA,TGTGCCAGCAGTGAAGCCCGCAATCAGCCCCAGCATTTT,CASSEARNQPQHF
TRBV10-3,TRBJ2-7,NA,NA,TGTGCCATCAGTGAGTCCCCCATAGGCGGGATTTACGAGCAGTACTTC,CAISESPIGGIYEQYF
TRBV7-9,TRBJ1-2,NA,NA,TGTGCCAGCAGTCCTGGACGGGCACTTTTCTATGGCTACACCTTC,CASSPGRALFYGYTF
TRBV6-1,TRBJ2-1,TRBD2,once,TGTGCCAGCAGTGACCGACTAGCGGGAGCCGGCCATGAGCAGTTCTTC,CASSDRLAGAGHEQFF
TRBV18,TRBJ1-1,NA,NA,TGTGCCAGCTCCCAGGGCGTAATGAACACTGAAGCTTTCTTT,CASSQGVMNTEAFF
TRBV5-4,TRBJ2-7,NA,once,TGTGCCAGCAGCTTGATCGGTAAGGGCCCGGGGGAGCAGTACTTC,CASSLIGKGPGEQYF
TRBV5-4,TRBJ1-1,NA,NA,TGTGCCAGCAGCCCTACAGATGTGGCTGAAGCTTTCTTT,CASSPTDVAEAFF
TRBV30,TRBJ2-6,NA,NA,TGTGCCTGGAGAACCGGGGGGGCCAACGTCCTGACTTTC,CAWRTGGANVLTF
TRBV28,TRBJ1-2,NA,NA,TGTGCCAGCGGCACAGCATTTAACTATGGCTACACCTTC,CASGTAFNYGYTF
TRBV10-3,TRBJ2-7,TRBD2,few,TGTGCCATCAGTGAGTCGGGAGGGGCGATATACGAGCAGTACTTC,CAISESGGAIYEQYF
TRBV10-3,TRBJ2-7,TRBD2,once,TGTGCCATCAGCGGACTAGCGGGGTCCTCCTACGAGCAGTACTTC,CAISGLAGSSYEQYF
TRBV2,TRBJ2-5,NA,NA,TGTGCCAGCAGTGACGTGGGGAAAGAGACCCAGTACTTC,CASSDVGKETQYF
TRBV4-1,TRBJ1-2,TRBD1,many,TGCGCCAGCAGCCAGGGACAGGGAAAAGCTAACTATGGCTACACCTTC,CASSQGQGKANYGYTF
TRBV27,TRBJ1-4,TRBD1,NA,TGTGCCAGCAGGGGACAGGACGCAACTAATGAAAAACTGTTTTTT,CASRGQDATNEKLFF
TRBV6-4,TRBJ1-4,TRBD1,NA,TGTGCCAGCAGTGACTCACGTGGGACAGGAGACGGTGAAAAACTGTTTTTT,CASSDSRGTGDGEKLFF
TRBV9,TRBJ2-7,TRBD1,NA,TGTGCCAGCAGCGTAGGACCATCTAACAGGGGCGCCACCTACGAGCAGTACTTC,CASSVGPSNRGATYEQYF
TRBV29-1,TRBJ2-4,NA,NA,TGCAGCGTTGACGATCCGGGGGCCCGGGGAACCAAAAACATTCAGTACTTC,CSVDDPGARGTKNIQYF